This passage covers 15 T cell receptor beta chains from one sample sequenced in a study of blood T cell repertoires in COVID-19. Clones were sequenced by immunoSEQ multiplex PCR, and TCRdb holds only the in-frame ones, with some missing. The table records 160,000 or so clones, 85% to 90% of them present only once. Sample: peripheral blood. The source of these receptors is a woman aged 40-49 years with acute or convalescent COVID-19.

This chain links TRBV7-9 with TRBJ1-1, with 7 positions matching TRBD1. Germline V lookup: CDR1 SEHNR, CDR2 FQNEAQ (reference sequence). The CDR3 sequence is 15 residues long. V trimming: 4 bases; J trimming: 5 bases; junction bases outside the gene matches: 10. CDR3 in DNA: TGTGCCAGCAGCTCCCCGACAGGGCTCCGGACTGAAGCTTTCTTT. This encodes CASSSPTGLRTEAFF.

This clone has a handful of counts. The V and J genes are TRBV2 and TRBJ2-2, with D unresolved. The CDR3 runs 11 residues. Germline V CDR1 and CDR2: SNHLY, FYNNEI. The ends were cut back, 5 bases at V and 9 bases at J, with 7 bases in the middle. CDR3 DNA sequence: TGTGCCAGCAGTTGGCTGAGGGAGCTGTTTTTT. It encodes CASSWLRELFF.

The V and J genes are TRBV15 and TRBJ1-3; D not certain. V gave up 3 bases and J gave up 0 bases, with 12 bases separating them. CDR1 and CDR2 from the germline V gene are LNHNV and YYDKDF (reference sequence). The CDR3 length is 16 residues. CDR3 nucleotides: TGTGCCACCAGCAGCCAATTGGCGGACTCTGGAAACACCATATATTTT. It encodes CATSSQLADSGNTIYF.

This CDR3 is CASATRGGDGSGANVLTF. The CDR3 DNA reads as TGTGCTAGTGCCACCCGGGGGGGGGACGGCTCTGGGGCCAACGTCCTGACTTTC. The rearrangement uses TRBV12-5 and TRBJ2-6, with TRBD2 identical over 8 bases. The CDR3 is 18 residues long. The ends lost 7 bases at V and 0 bases at J; junction bases unmatched: 11. Germline V gene data show CDR1 as LGHNT and CDR2 as FRNRAP.

The V call is TRBV5-1, the J call TRBJ2-2, with D possibly being TRBD2 (6 bases). In germline, CDR1 is SGHRS, CDR2 YFSETQ. The CDR3 is made up of 14 amino acids. Trimming took off 0 bases at V and 5 bases at J, with 8 bases between the two ends. The chain's CDR3 is CASSLVSGTGELFF. Written as DNA, the CDR3 is TGCGCCAGCAGCTTGGTGAGCGGGACCGGGGAGCTGTTTTTT. The entire variable domain, with the rest obtained from reference TRBV5-1 and TRBJ2-2, is as follows: KAGVTQTPRYLIKTRGQQVTLSCSPISGHRSVSWYQQTPGQGLQFLFEYFSETQRNKGNFPGRFSGRQFSNSRSEMNVSTLELGDSALYLCASSLVSGTGELFFGEGSRLTVL.

This clone was observed a single time. V and J are TRBV6-5 and TRBJ1-5; D is ambiguous. Germline loops: CDR1 MNHEY, CDR2 SVGAGI. V lost 5 bases, J lost 1 base, and 6 bases lay in between. This CDR3 spans 13 amino acids. CDR3 nucleotide sequence: TGTGCCAGCAGTACAGAAAGCAATCAGCCCCAGCATTTT. This sequence encodes CASSTESNQPQHF.

V usage is TRBV9 and J usage is TRBJ2-7, with 9 bases that match TRBD2. CDR1 and CDR2 (germline): SGDLS, YYNGEE. V dropped 4 bases and J dropped 2; count of bases not matched to a gene: 10. The CDR3 runs to 16 residues. Here the CDR3 reads CASSSLGSGGAYEQYF. CDR3 nucleotide sequence: TGTGCCAGCAGCTCATTAGGTAGCGGGGGAGCCTACGAGCAGTACTTC.

V is TRBV12-3 or TRBV12-4 and J is TRBJ2-5; weak D call: TRBD1 (5 bases). Between the trimmed V and J ends, which lost 3 bases and 4 bases, there was a span of 9 bases. The CDR3 is made up of 13 amino acids. The chain's CDR3 is CASSFSGIETQYF. CDR3 DNA sequence: TGTGCCAGCAGTTTTTCAGGGATAGAGACCCAGTACTTC.

The genes are TRBV4-1 and TRBJ2-7; a possible D gene is TRBD2 (5 bases). Trimming left V 3 bases short and J 0 bases short, with 12 bases between. This CDR3 spans 15 amino acids. In germline, CDR1 is MGHRA, CDR2 YSYEKL. The CDR3 DNA reads as TGCGCCAGCAGCCAGACGGGAACTAGCTCCTACGAGCAGTACTTC. Translating gives CASSQTGTSSYEQYF.

This clone is a singleton in its sample. This chain joins TRBV5-4 and TRBJ1-1; no firm D call. This CDR3 spans 14 amino acids. The germline V and J ends were trimmed by 1 base and 1 base, with 8 bases remaining between them. The germline V gene encodes CDR1 SGHNT and CDR2 YYREEE (reference sequence). CDR3 protein: CASSLSAENTEAFF. In nucleotides, the CDR3 is TGTGCCAGCAGCTTGAGCGCCGAGAACACTGAAGCTTTCTTT.

The chain joins TRBV19 to TRBJ2-1; 7 bases are a match to TRBD1. The CDR3 covers 16 residues. Germline V CDR1 and CDR2: LNHDA, SQIVND (reference sequence). Trimming cost V 5 bases and J 0 bases; bases outside gene matches: 7. This CDR3 is CASSETGQSSYNEQFF. The CDR3 DNA is TGTGCCAGTAGTGAGACAGGGCAAAGCTCCTACAATGAGCAGTTCTTC.

The genes are TRBV3-1 (or the pseudogene TRBV3-2) and TRBJ1-3; 7 bases match TRBD1. The junction had 9 bases not matched to a gene; V was cut back by 2 bases and J by 5 bases. The CDR3 has 16 amino acids. Looked up from germline, CDR1 is LGHDT and CDR2 is YNNKEL (reference sequence). CDR3: CASSQQGTAGRNTIYF. DNA for the CDR3: TGTGCCAGCAGCCAACAAGGGACAGCCGGAAGAAACACCATATATTTT.

The chain combines TRBV29-1 with TRBJ1-2, with D hard to call. Deletions cut 0 bases from V and 14 bases from J, with 13 bases between. There are 11 residues in the CDR3. Germline V gene data show CDR1 as SQVTM and CDR2 as ANQGSEA. The CDR3 sequence: CSVEDGLVVTF. The CDR3, as DNA: TGCAGCGTTGAAGATGGACTAGTTGTTACCTTC.

The chain links TRBV7-2 to TRBJ2-3; TRBD1 aligns across 9 bases. J gave up 1 base and V 5 bases, and 1 base lay outside the gene matches. CDR1 is SGHTA, CDR2 FQGNSA, per germline. CDR3 length: 14 amino acids. The CDR3 nucleotides read TGTGCCAGCAGCCGGACAGGGGGCACAGATACGCAGTATTTT. It specifies CASSRTGGTDTQYF.

The chain links TRBV19 to TRBJ2-1; TRBD1 might be the D (6 bases). Germline V lookup: CDR1 LNHDA, CDR2 SQIVND (reference sequence). The V end was cut by 9 bases, the J end by 1 base, with 19 bases between. This CDR3 region has 16 residues. The CDR3 loop reads CASKRFGDRSYNEQFF. The CDR3 DNA follows: TGTGCCAGCAAACGGTTCGGAGACAGGTCCTACAATGAGCAGTTCTTC.